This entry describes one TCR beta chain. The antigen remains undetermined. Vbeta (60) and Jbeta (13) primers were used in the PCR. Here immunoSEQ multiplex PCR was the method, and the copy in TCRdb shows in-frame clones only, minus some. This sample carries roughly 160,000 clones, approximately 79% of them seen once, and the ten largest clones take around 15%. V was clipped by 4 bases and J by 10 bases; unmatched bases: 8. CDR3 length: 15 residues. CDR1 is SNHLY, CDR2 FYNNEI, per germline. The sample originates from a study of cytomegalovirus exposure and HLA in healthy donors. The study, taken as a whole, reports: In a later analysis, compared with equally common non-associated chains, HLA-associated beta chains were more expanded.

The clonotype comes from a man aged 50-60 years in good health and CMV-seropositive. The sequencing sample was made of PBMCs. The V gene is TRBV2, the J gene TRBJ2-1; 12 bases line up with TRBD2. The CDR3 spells CASSARLAGVGEQFF. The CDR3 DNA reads TGTGCCAGCAGTGCCCGACTAGCGGGGGTGGGGGAGCAGTTCTTC. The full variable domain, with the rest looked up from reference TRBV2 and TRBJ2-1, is EPEVTQTPSHQVTQMGQEVILRCVPISNHLYFYWYRQILGQKVEFLVSFYNNEISEKSEIFDDQFSVERPDGSNFTLKIRSTKLEDSAMYFCASSARLAGVGEQFFGPGTRLTVL.